These 10 T cell receptor beta chains were sequenced from one sample in a study of blood T cell repertoires in COVID-19. Using immunoSEQ multiplex PCR, the repertoire was profiled, and TCRdb retains in-frame clones only, with some absent. Here the sample spans tens of thousands of clones, 88% being singletons. Specimen: peripheral blood. The receptors shown here come from a human donor in a cohort sampled during active COVID-19.

The chain carries TRBV6-4 and TRBJ1-1; D not resolved. V gave up 0 bases and J gave up 1 base, with 9 bases separating them. The CDR3 extends over 15 amino acids. Germline lookup yields CDR1 MRHNA and CDR2 SNTAGT. The CDR3 nucleotides read TGTGCCAGCAGTGACTCGAGGTCTCCGAACACTGAAGCTTTCTTT. It yields the protein CASSDSRSPNTEAFF.

The chain recombines TRBV6-5 with TRBJ1-2; D unclear. Trimming cost V 6 bases and J 0 bases, with 8 bases left between them. In germline, CDR1 is MNHEY, CDR2 SVGAGI. This CDR3 has 13 amino acids. The CDR3 sequence is CASRMRANYGYTF. The DNA of the CDR3 is TGTGCCAGCAGGATGAGGGCTAACTATGGCTACACCTTC.

The V gene is TRBV19, the J gene TRBJ2-7, with 9 bases aligning to TRBD2. This CDR3 has 14 amino acids. Germline CDR1 LNHDA, CDR2 SQIVND (reference sequence). Trimming removed 0 bases from V and 4 bases from J; junction bases left unmatched: 1. CDR3 in amino acids: CASSIDAGGYEQYF. Written as DNA, the CDR3 is TGTGCCAGTAGTATAGATGCGGGAGGGTACGAGCAGTACTTC.

The chain joins TRBV10-3 to TRBJ2-1; 9 nucleotides align to TRBD1. CDR3 length equals 15 residues. The ends lost 7 bases at V and 7 bases at J; junction bases unmatched: 11. Germline-derived CDR1 and CDR2 are ENHRY and SYGVKD. DNA for the CDR3: TGTGCCATCAACGAAGGGACAGGGAAGGGGAATGAGCAGTTCTTC. Amino acid sequence: CAINEGTGKGNEQFF.

This clone was observed once. The genes are TRBV5-4 and TRBJ1-1, with TRBD1 identical over 10 bases. Germline CDR1 SGHNT, CDR2 YYREEE (reference sequence). Trimming removed 4 bases from V and 5 bases from J; junction bases left unmatched: 2. The CDR3 spans 13 residues. In DNA, the CDR3 is TGTGCCAGCAGCGCGGGACAGGGGACTGAAGCTTTCTTT. Encoded protein: CASSAGQGTEAFF.

V is TRBV12-5 and J is TRBJ1-2; 8 bases align to TRBD1. V lost 6 bases to trimming and J lost 7 bases; unmatched junction nucleotides: 10. In germline, CDR1 is LGHNT, CDR2 FRNRAP. CDR3 size: 14 residues. As DNA, the CDR3 is TGTGCTAGTGGAGATACCGGGACAGGAGGTGGCTACACCTTC. This translates into CASGDTGTGGGYTF.

The chain carries TRBV7-8 and TRBJ2-1; TRBD1 matches at 9 bases. CDR1 SGHVS and CDR2 FQNEAQ come from the germline V gene. The V and J ends lost 5 bases and 2 bases, in that order; junction bases with no gene match: 4. This CDR3 is built from 15 residues. The CDR3 reads CASSLRTGAYNEQFF. The CDR3 bases are TGTGCCAGCAGCCTCAGGACAGGGGCCTACAATGAGCAGTTCTTC.

The chain joins TRBV19 to TRBJ2-3; no clear D gene. The CDR3 totals 13 residues. V lost 3 bases and J 1 base, leaving 5 bases between the germline ends. The germline gives CDR1 LNHDA, CDR2 SQIVND (reference sequence). CDR3 sequence reads: CASSILGTDTQYF. CDR3 nucleotides: TGTGCCAGTAGTATTCTAGGCACAGATACGCAGTATTTT.

This chain connects TRBV19 to TRBJ2-3; 12 bases are shared with TRBD2. Per germline, CDR1 LNHDA and CDR2 SQIVND (reference sequence). The CDR3 consists of 16 residues. V shed 4 bases and J 6 bases; nucleotides not matched to a gene: 8. In DNA form, the CDR3 reads TGTGCCAGTAGTACCCCCCGGACTAGCGGGGTTGATACGCAGTATTTT. It codes for CASSTPRTSGVDTQYF. The full variable domain, its missing parts supplied by reference TRBV19 and TRBJ2-3, is DGGITQSPKYLFRKEGQNVTLSCEQNLNHDAMYWYRQDPGQGLRLIYYSQIVNDFQKGDIAEGYSVSREKKESFPLTVTSAQKNPTAFYLCASSTPRTSGVDTQYFGPGTRLTVL.

The rearrangement links TRBV20-1 to TRBJ2-7; 9 bases align to TRBD2. The V gene's germline CDR1 is DFQATT and CDR2 SNEGSKA (reference sequence). The CDR3 loop spans 14 amino acids. V was clipped by 3 bases and J by 4 bases; unmatched bases: 7. CDR3 in amino acids: CSASEAGGGYEQYF. In nucleotides, the CDR3 is TGCAGTGCTAGTGAGGCGGGAGGGGGTTACGAGCAGTACTTC.